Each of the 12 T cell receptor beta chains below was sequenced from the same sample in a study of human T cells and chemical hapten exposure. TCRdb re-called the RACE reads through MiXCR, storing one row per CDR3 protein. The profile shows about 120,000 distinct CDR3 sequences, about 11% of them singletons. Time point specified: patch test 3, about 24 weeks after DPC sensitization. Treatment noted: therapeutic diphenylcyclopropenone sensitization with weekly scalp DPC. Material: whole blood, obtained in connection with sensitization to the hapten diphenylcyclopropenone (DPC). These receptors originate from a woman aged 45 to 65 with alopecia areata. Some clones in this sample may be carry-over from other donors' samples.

The CDR3, as DNA: TGTGCCAGCGGCAATGGGGGGACCTACGAGCAGTACTTC. Protein: CASGNGGTYEQYF. The chain links TRBV12-3 or TRBV12-4 to TRBJ2-7, with a possible D match to TRBD2 (6 bases). CDR3 size: 13 residues. Trimming stripped 8 bases from V and 2 bases from J, with 13 bases between.

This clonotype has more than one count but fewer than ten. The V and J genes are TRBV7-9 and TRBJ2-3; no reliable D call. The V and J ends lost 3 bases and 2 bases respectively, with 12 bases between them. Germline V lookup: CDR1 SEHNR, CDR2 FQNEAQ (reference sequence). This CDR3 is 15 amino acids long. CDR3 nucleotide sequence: TGTGCCAGCAGCTTCAGTCCAGATACCACAGATACGCAGTATTTT. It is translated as CASSFSPDTTDTQYF.

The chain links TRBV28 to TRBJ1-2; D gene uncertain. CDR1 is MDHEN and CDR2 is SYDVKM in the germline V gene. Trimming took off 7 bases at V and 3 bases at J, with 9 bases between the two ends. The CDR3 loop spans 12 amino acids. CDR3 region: CASTTQHYGYTF. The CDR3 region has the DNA TGTGCCAGCACAACACAGCACTATGGCTACACCTTC.

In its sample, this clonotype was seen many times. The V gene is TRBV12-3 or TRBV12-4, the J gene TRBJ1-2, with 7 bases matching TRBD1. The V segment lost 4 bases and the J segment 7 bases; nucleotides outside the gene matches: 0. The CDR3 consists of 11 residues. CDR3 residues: CASSYRGGYTF. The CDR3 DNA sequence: TGTGCCAGCAGTTACAGGGGTGGCTACACCTTC.

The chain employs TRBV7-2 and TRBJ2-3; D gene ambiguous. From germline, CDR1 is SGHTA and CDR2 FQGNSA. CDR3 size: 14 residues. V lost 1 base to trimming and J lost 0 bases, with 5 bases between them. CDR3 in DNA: TGTGCCAGCAGCTTAGATCCTAGCACAGATACGCAGTATTTT. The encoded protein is CASSLDPSTDTQYF. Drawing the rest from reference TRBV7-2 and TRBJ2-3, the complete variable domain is GAGVSQSPSNKVTEKGKDVELRCDPISGHTALYWYRQSLGQGLEFLIYFQGNSAPDKSGLPSDRFSAERTGGSVSTLTIQRTQQEDSAVYLCASSLDPSTDTQYFGPGTRLTVL.

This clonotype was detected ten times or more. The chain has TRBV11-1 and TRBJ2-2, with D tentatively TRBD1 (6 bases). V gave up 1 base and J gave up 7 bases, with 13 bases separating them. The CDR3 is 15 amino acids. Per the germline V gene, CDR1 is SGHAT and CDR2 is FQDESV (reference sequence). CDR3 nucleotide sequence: TGTGCCAGCAGCTTAGATACAGGGAAGAGCGGGGAGCTGTTTTTT. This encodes CASSLDTGKSGELFF.

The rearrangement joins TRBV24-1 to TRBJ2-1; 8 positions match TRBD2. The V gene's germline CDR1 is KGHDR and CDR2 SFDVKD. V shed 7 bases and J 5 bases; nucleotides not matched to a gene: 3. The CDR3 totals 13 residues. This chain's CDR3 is CATRQAGDNEQFF. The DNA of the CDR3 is TGTGCCACCAGACAAGCGGGGGACAATGAGCAGTTCTTC.

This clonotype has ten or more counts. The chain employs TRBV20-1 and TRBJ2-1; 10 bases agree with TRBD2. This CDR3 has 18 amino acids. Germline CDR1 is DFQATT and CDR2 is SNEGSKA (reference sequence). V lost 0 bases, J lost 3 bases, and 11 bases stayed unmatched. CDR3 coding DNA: TGCAGTGCTAGAGATACCCGGCTAGCGGGAGTGTACTACAATGAGCAGTTCTTC. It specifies CSARDTRLAGVYYNEQFF.

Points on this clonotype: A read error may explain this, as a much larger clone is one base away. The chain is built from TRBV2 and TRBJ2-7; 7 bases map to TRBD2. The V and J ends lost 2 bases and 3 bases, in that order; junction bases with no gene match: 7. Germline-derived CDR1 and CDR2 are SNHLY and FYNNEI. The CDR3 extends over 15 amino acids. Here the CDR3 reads CASSEMGGTYYEQYF. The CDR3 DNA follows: TGTGCCAGCAGTGAAATGGGGGGGACTTACTACGAGCAGTACTTC.

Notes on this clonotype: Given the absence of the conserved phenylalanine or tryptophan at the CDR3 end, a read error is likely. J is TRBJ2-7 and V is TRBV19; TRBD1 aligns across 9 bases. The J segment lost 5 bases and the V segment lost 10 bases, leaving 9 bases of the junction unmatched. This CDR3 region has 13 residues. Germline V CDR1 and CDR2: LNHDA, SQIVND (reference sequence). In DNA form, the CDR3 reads TGTGCCACTAGCGGACAGGGGTTCAACGAGCAGTACTTG. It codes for CATSGQGFNEQYL.

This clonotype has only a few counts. CDR3 sequence reads: CASSFMGQGNTGELFF. The CDR3 nucleotides are TGTGCCAGCAGTTTTATGGGACAGGGAAACACCGGGGAGCTGTTTTTT. The rearrangement joins TRBV28 to TRBJ2-2; TRBD1 matches 9 bases. The trim removed 3 bases at V and 2 bases at J, leaving 4 bases unmatched. The CDR3 extends over 16 amino acids. The germline V gene encodes CDR1 MDHEN and CDR2 SYDVKM.

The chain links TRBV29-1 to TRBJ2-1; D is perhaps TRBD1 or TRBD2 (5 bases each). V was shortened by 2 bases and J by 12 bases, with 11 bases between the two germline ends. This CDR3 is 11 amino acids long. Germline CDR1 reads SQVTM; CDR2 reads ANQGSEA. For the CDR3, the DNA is TGCAGCGTTGAAACTGGGGACCGGCAGTTCTTC. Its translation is CSVETGDRQFF.